This TCR beta chain was obtained from a study of blood T cell repertoires in COVID-19. Looking at the study overall: Whether acute or convalescent, the COVID-19 samples came from the United States, Italy and Spain. From T cells, B-cell-depleted T cells, or PBMCs came the material, which was cDNA or gDNA.

In the study's own analysis: Amplifying reference gene primers gave estimates of nucleated cell counts. Libraries were prepared by immunoSEQ multiplex PCR; TCRdb keeps only in-frame clonotypes and omits some of them. That table furnishes V, J and clone size, whereas the DNA furnished D and trimming. Among 240,000 or so clones, about 82% were seen once, and the ten largest hold 12%. The clonotype comes from a man older than 75 with acute or convalescent COVID-19. Sequenced sample: peripheral blood.

The CDR3 is CASSNRGQLYGYTF. In DNA form, the CDR3 reads TGTGCCAGTAGTAACCGGGGACAGCTCTATGGCTACACCTTC. The chain employs TRBV19 and TRBJ1-2; 7 nucleotides align to TRBD1. The germline V gene encodes CDR1 LNHDA and CDR2 SQIVND (reference sequence). This CDR3 spans 14 amino acids. J gave up 4 bases and V 4 bases, and 6 bases lay outside the gene matches.